This entry is about one TCR beta chain. Random hexamers primed reverse transcription of 0.5 to 1 ug RNA. An immunoSEQ multiplex PCR amplified TCR beta CDR3 over 54 Vbeta and 13 Jbeta. TCRdb used MiXCR to reprocess the immunoSEQ multiplex PCR reads, holding one entry per CDR3 protein. The sample comprises some 180,000 distinct CDR3 sequences, around 94% of which are singletons, and 0.095% to 0.1% rests with the top ten. The sample belongs to a study of CD8 T cells in Susac syndrome. All included Susac syndrome patients satisfied recently defined diagnostic criteria for definite or probable disease. The source material was CD4+ T cells from PBMCs. This clonotype was sampled from a human donor with Susac syndrome.

The CDR3 spells CASSQPGRYEQFF. CDR3 sequence (DNA): TGTGCCAGCAGCCAACCGGGCCGCTATGAGCAGTTCTTC. The chain links TRBV14 to TRBJ2-1; D is uncertain. Trimming left V 2 bases short and J 8 bases short, with 10 bases between. The CDR3 covers 13 residues. Germline V gives CDR1 SGHDN, CDR2 FVKESK.